Below are 11 T cell receptor beta chains sequenced from a single sample in a study of tumor and adjacent non-tumor tissue in lung cancer. A modified ARM-PCR protocol with three rounds of nested PCR amplified TCRbeta. TCRdb independently ran MiXCR on the multiplex PCR reads; one entry per CDR3 protein. This table has 47,000 or so distinct CDR3 sequences, around 67% appearing once. No cell sorting was done before RNA was extracted from the tissue. The normal lung tissue was taken more than 3 cm from the tumor edge. Sample: distant non-tumor lung tissue. The receptor set was obtained from a woman aged 70 to 79 with non-small cell lung cancer.

The chain recombines TRBV14 with TRBJ2-2; no reliable D call. V was clipped by 2 bases and J by 10 bases, with 20 bases between them. This CDR3 contains 16 residues. The germline V gene has CDR1 SGHDN and CDR2 FVKESK. The CDR3 DNA reads as TGTGCCAGCAGCCAATTATACCGTGGCTCTTGGCTGGAGCTGTTTTTT. As protein: CASSQLYRGSWLELFF.

On this clonotype itself: Given a much more abundant clone one base away, this may be a read error. The rearrangement joins TRBV6-6 to TRBJ2-7; no clear D. There are 15 residues in the CDR3. CDR1 MNHNY and CDR2 SVGAGI come from the germline V gene (reference sequence). Between the trimmed V and J ends, which lost 7 bases and 7 bases, there was a span of 23 bases. The CDR3 sequence: CASIPHRTGLREQYF. The CDR3 nucleotides read TGTGCCAGCATCCCGCACCGCACGGGCCTCAGGGAGCAGTACTTC.

By share, this clonotype counts as medium-sized. The chain links TRBV11-3 to TRBJ2-7, with D perhaps TRBD2 (5 bases). Trimming cost V 1 base and J 0 bases, with 10 bases left between them. This CDR3 has 15 residues. Per germline, CDR1 SGHNT and CDR2 YENEEA. CDR3 coding DNA: TGTGCCAGCAGCTTAGGGGCGGGTGGCTCCTACGAGCAGTACTTC. Its protein product is CASSLGAGGSYEQYF.

The V gene is TRBV29-1, the J gene TRBJ2-1; tentatively, D is TRBD2 (5 bases). CDR3 length equals 14 residues. Deletions cut 5 bases from V and 12 bases from J, with 23 bases between. CDR1 and CDR2 from the germline V gene are SQVTM and ANQGSEA. The CDR3 nucleotides are TGCAGCGTTACTCTAGGACTGGTGGGAGTGGTGCAGTTCTTC. This sequence encodes CSVTLGLVGVVQFF.

This sequence joins TRBV30 and TRBJ1-5; maybe TRBD1 (5 bases). V was cut by 7 bases and J by 11 bases, with 27 bases left in between. This CDR3 is built from 15 residues. Germline values: CDR1 GTSNPN, CDR2 SVGIG (reference sequence). CDR3 nucleotides: TGTGCCTTGAATGTACAGAATCCATCGACAGACTCCCAGCATTTT. As protein: CALNVQNPSTDSQHF. The full variable domain, with the rest looked up from reference TRBV30 and TRBJ1-5, is SQTIHQWPATLVQPVGSPLSLECTVEGTSNPNLYWYRQAAGRGLQLLFYSVGIGQISSEVPQNLSASRPQDRQFILSSKKLLLSDSGFYLCALNVQNPSTDSQHFGDGTRLSIL.

The chain has TRBV11-1 and TRBJ2-4; the D gene is possibly TRBD1 (5 bases). The CDR3 consists of 16 residues. V lost 6 bases and J lost 0, with 15 bases in between. Looked up from germline, CDR1 is SGHAT and CDR2 is FQDESV (reference sequence). Here the CDR3 DNA reads TGTGCCAGCAGTCCAGGCGACAGATTAGCCAAAAACATTCAGTACTTC. Translating it yields CASSPGDRLAKNIQYF.

This clonotype has just one count. A much bigger clone sits one base away, suggesting this may be a read error. The chain employs TRBV13 and TRBJ2-2; tentatively, D is TRBD1 (7 bases). The CDR3 is 15 residues long. Germline CDR1 and CDR2: PRHDT and FYEKMQ (reference sequence). CDR3 sequence reads: CTSSLAGGGTGELFF. The CDR3 nucleotides read TGTACCAGCAGCTTAGCAGGGGGAGGCACCGGGGAGCTGTTTTTT.

Turning to this clonotype: The junction shows a germline mismatch at one end, possibly a read error. The gene calls are TRBV11-2 and TRBJ1-2, with TRBD1 as a possible D gene (5 bases). The CDR3 is 13 residues long. The germline V gene encodes CDR1 SGHAT and CDR2 FQNNGV. Here the CDR3 DNA reads TGTGGCAGCAGCACCACAGGAGTCTCAGGCTACACCTTC. Translated: CGSSTTGVSGYTF.

This clonotype was found a few times. A much larger clonotype is one base distant, so this may be a read error. The genes are TRBV10-2 and TRBJ1-4; 7 nucleotides line up with TRBD1. After removal of 0 bases from V and 10 bases from J, the junction contained 8 bases not matched to a gene. CDR3 length: 15 residues. Germline values: CDR1 WSHSY, CDR2 SAAADI. CDR3 amino acids: CASSESTGPGGKLFF. The CDR3 nucleotides read TGCGCCAGCAGTGAGTCGACAGGGCCGGGTGGAAAACTGTTTTTT.

V usage is TRBV6-5 and J usage is TRBJ2-1; 10 bases are shared with TRBD2. The CDR3 totals 17 residues. Germline-derived CDR1 and CDR2 are MNHEY and SVGAGI. The junction had 12 bases not matched to a gene; V was cut back by 3 bases and J by 7 bases. The CDR3 is CASSYSMSLAGENEQFF. The CDR3 DNA follows: TGTGCCAGCAGTTATTCGATGAGCCTAGCGGGGGAGAATGAGCAGTTCTTC.

In the case of this clonotype: Mismatch with germline at one junction end may stem from a read error. This rearrangement joins TRBV24-1 to TRBJ2-1; TRBD1 matches at 7 bases. Germline assignment: CDR1 KGHDR and CDR2 SFDVKD. This CDR3 contains 15 residues. The CDR3 reads CATSDSRGLRNEKFF. The CDR3, as DNA: TGTGCTACCAGTGATTCAAGGGGGCTGAGAAATGAGAAGTTCTTC.